The 18 T cell receptor beta chains below come from one sample, sequenced in a study of cytomegalovirus exposure and HLA in healthy donors. Researchers ran the PCR with 60 Vbeta and 13 Jbeta primers. The method was immunoSEQ multiplex PCR; TCRdb's version includes in-frame clones alone and lacks a portion of them. This sample has about 130,000 clones; roughly 85% occur once, and the top ten carry under 8.5%. Sample: PBMCs. Source of these receptors: a woman in her twenties or thirties in good health and CMV-seropositive.

V is TRBV5-1 and J is TRBJ1-1; no firm D call. Trimming took 2 bases from V and 2 from J, leaving 10 bases between them. There are 14 residues in the CDR3. CDR1 is SGHRS and CDR2 is YFSETQ in the germline V gene. The CDR3 sequence is CASSLPGSNTEAFF. The CDR3 DNA reads TGCGCCAGCAGCTTACCGGGGTCCAACACTGAAGCTTTCTTT.

V is TRBV1 and J is TRBJ1-2. TRBV1 is described as a pseudogene. The CDR3 loop spans 11 amino acids. CDR3 sequence (DNA): TGCCCAGGGAGGACCGGTGATGGCTACACCTTC. This gives the protein CPGRTGDGYTF.

The V call is TRBV9, the J call TRBJ2-1, with 7 bases lining up with TRBD2. V lost 4 bases and J lost 8; bases outside the gene matches: 15. Germline lookup yields CDR1 SGDLS and CDR2 YYNGEE. This CDR3 is built from 16 residues. The CDR3 spells CASSMGGVWERDEQFF. Here the CDR3 DNA reads TGTGCCAGCAGCATGGGAGGGGTTTGGGAGCGGGATGAGCAGTTCTTC. The full variable domain, with the rest looked up from reference TRBV9 and TRBJ2-1, is DSGVTQTPKHLITATGQRVTLRCSPRSGDLSVYWYQQSLDQGLQFLIQYYNGEERAKGNILERFSAQQFPDLHSELNLSSLELGDSALYFCASSMGGVWERDEQFFGPGTRLTVL.

V and J are TRBV5-1 and TRBJ1-4; 8 bases agree with TRBD1. This CDR3 comprises 18 residues. The germline V gene has CDR1 SGHRS and CDR2 YFSETQ. V was clipped by 8 bases and J by 3 bases; unmatched bases: 18. CDR3 protein: CASSQTGQGSRANEKLFF. The CDR3 DNA reads as TGCGCCAGTTCCCAAACAGGACAGGGTTCTCGGGCTAATGAAAAACTGTTTTTT.

This clone was recorded a few times. The chain combines TRBV10-3 with TRBJ2-3, with D possibly being TRBD1 (6 bases). The CDR3 totals 12 residues. V was clipped by 3 bases and J by 5 bases, with 6 bases between them. Germline V gene sequence: CDR1 ENHRY, CDR2 SYGVKD. In DNA form, the CDR3 reads TGTGCCATCAGTGACAGGGGAGATACGCAGTATTTT. This encodes CAISDRGDTQYF.

The genes are TRBV29-1 and TRBJ1-2, with 8 positions matching TRBD1. With 2 bases clipped from V and 4 bases from J, the junction kept 6 bases outside the gene matches. The CDR3 is 14 amino acids. Germline V CDR1 and CDR2: SQVTM, ANQGSEA. The DNA of the CDR3 is TGCAGCGTTGAAAAGGACAGGGCTTCCTATGGCTACACCTTC. This sequence encodes CSVEKDRASYGYTF.

The V and J genes are TRBV6-5 and TRBJ2-1; D gene unclear. V dropped 2 bases and J dropped 13 bases, with 15 bases sitting between them. The CDR3 runs to 13 residues. CDR1 and CDR2 (germline): MNHEY, SVGAGI. CDR3: CASSYGLWNYQFF. CDR3 nucleotides: TGTGCCAGCAGTTACGGGTTGTGGAACTATCAGTTCTTC.

The chain carries TRBV5-8 and TRBJ1-1, with 7 bases that match TRBD1. CDR1 and CDR2 from the germline V gene are SGHTS and YDEGEE. The trim removed 7 bases at V and 4 bases at J, leaving 13 bases unmatched. There are 15 residues in the CDR3. The CDR3: CASSRAPGGSTEAFF. In DNA, the CDR3 is TGTGCCAGCTCTCGGGCCCCAGGGGGTAGCACTGAAGCTTTCTTT.

This clone has a single count. J is TRBJ1-5 and V is TRBV5-6; D call uncertain. Germline CDR1 SGHDT, CDR2 YYEEEE. The CDR3 has 15 amino acids. Trimming pared 1 base from V and 0 bases from J, leaving 8 bases between. CDR3 in DNA: TGTGCCAGCAGCTTGTGGCGGCTTAGCAATCAGCCCCAGCATTTT. Protein: CASSLWRLSNQPQHF.

This chain connects TRBV6-6 to TRBJ1-2; no firm D call. The CDR3 contains 13 residues. V was clipped by 7 bases and J by 6 bases, with 15 bases between them. Germline-derived CDR1 and CDR2 are MNHNY and SVGAGI (reference sequence). In DNA form, the CDR3 reads TGTGCCAGCACTTTAGATTCGGAGGATGGCTACACCTTC. Protein: CASTLDSEDGYTF.

The rearrangement joins TRBV13 to TRBJ1-2; unclear D gene. CDR3 length equals 12 residues. Germline V gene data show CDR1 as PRHDT and CDR2 as FYEKMQ (reference sequence). Trimming took 3 bases from V and 7 from J, leaving 9 bases between them. The chain's CDR3 is CASSFPPSGYTF. As DNA, the CDR3 is TGTGCCAGCAGCTTCCCCCCGAGTGGCTACACCTTC.

The chain combines TRBV5-6 with TRBJ1-1; D is possibly TRBD1 (5 bases). Trimming stripped 2 bases from V and 10 bases from J, with 12 bases between. The CDR3 extends over 12 amino acids. Germline CDR1 SGHDT, CDR2 YYEEEE. The CDR3 sequence: CASSFKGVGAFF. Written as DNA, the CDR3 is TGTGCCAGCAGCTTTAAAGGGGTTGGAGCTTTCTTT.

The chain joins TRBV6-5 to TRBJ1-2, with D unresolved. Trimming took 9 bases from V and 4 from J, leaving 15 bases between them. Germline CDR1 MNHEY, CDR2 SVGAGI. The CDR3 length is 13 residues. The CDR3 DNA follows: TGTGCCAGAGGGAGGGAGGGAGGCTATGGCTACACCTTC. Residues: CARGREGGYGYTF.

The chain links TRBV9 to TRBJ2-1; 7 nucleotides agree with TRBD1. The CDR3 contains 15 residues. Trimming cost V 1 base and J 3 bases; bases outside gene matches: 4. From germline, CDR1 is SGDLS and CDR2 YYNGEE. Here the CDR3 DNA reads TGTGCCAGCAGCGTAAAGGGGGCAGACTACAATGAGCAGTTCTTC. Its protein is CASSVKGADYNEQFF.

This clone was detected once. CDR3 sequence: CASRPGADNSPLHF. CDR3 nucleotide sequence: TGTGCCAGCAGACCAGGGGCGGATAATTCACCCCTCCACTTT. V is TRBV28 and J is TRBJ1-6; possibly TRBD1 for D (6 bases). The CDR3 is 14 amino acids. V dropped 6 bases and J dropped 5 bases, with 11 bases sitting between them. CDR1 is MDHEN and CDR2 is SYDVKM in the germline V gene. The whole variable domain, filled in from reference TRBV28 and TRBJ1-6, reads DVKVTQSSRYLVKRTGEKVFLECVQDMDHENMFWYRQDPGLGLRLIYFSYDVKMKEKGDIPEGYSVSREKKERFSLILESASTNQTSMYLCASRPGADNSPLHFGNGTRLTVT.

The chain carries TRBV5-1 and TRBJ2-1; TRBD2 matches 9 bases. The germline gives CDR1 SGHRS, CDR2 YFSETQ. The J segment lost 8 bases and the V segment lost 4 bases, leaving 13 bases of the junction unmatched. The CDR3 contains 16 residues. This CDR3 is CASSPLAGVNEHEQFF. CDR3 DNA: TGCGCCAGCAGCCCCTTAGCGGGAGTCAATGAGCATGAGCAGTTCTTC.

This rearrangement joins TRBV2 to TRBJ2-7, with a possible D match to TRBD1 (5 bases). Germline lookup yields CDR1 SNHLY and CDR2 FYNNEI. V was cut by 6 bases and J by 0 bases, with 6 bases left in between. The CDR3 covers 12 residues. CDR3 coding DNA: TGTGCCAGCAGGACAGCCTCCTACGAGCAGTACTTC. Its protein is CASRTASYEQYF.

V is TRBV6-5 and J is TRBJ1-4; D gene unclear. This CDR3 has 15 residues. Trimming pared 0 bases from V and 3 bases from J, leaving 8 bases between. The germline CDR1 and CDR2 sequences are MNHEY and SVGAGI. This CDR3 reads CASSYSSQSNEKLFF. The DNA for the CDR3 is TGTGCCAGCAGTTACTCTAGCCAGTCTAATGAAAAACTGTTTTTT.